This is a list of T cell receptor beta chains from one sample in a study of T cell repertoires in cytomegalovirus infection. TCRdb reanalysed the reads using MiXCR and keeps one entry per CDR3 protein. The data show about 830,000 distinct CDR3 sequences, about 31% seen once. Their antigens are not known. Sequenced here: cultured CD8+ T cells from PBMCs, sampled from culture after CMV antigen stimulation. The receptors come from a human donor in good health (CMV status not recorded). Some clones in this sample may be carry-over from other donors' samples. The CDR3 runs from the conserved cysteine through the conserved F or W. Each record gives: V gene, clone size, D gene, J gene, CDR3 protein, CDR3 DNA. A D gene is named only where the DNA matches it firmly. A row's size may be missing; if present it is once, few, many or a size class.

TRBV7-6,few,NA,TRBJ1-1,CASSLAKGGRAEAFF,TGTGCCAGCAGCTTAGCAAAGGGGGGCAGGGCTGAAGCTTTCTTT
TRBV19,NA,TRBD1,TRBJ2-3,CASEGDSPTQYF,TGTGCCAGTGAGGGGGACAGCCCTACGCAGTATTTT
TRBV27,few,NA,TRBJ1-5,CASRMGNQPQHF,TGTGCCAGTAGGATGGGCAATCAGCCCCAGCATTTT
TRBV6-5,few,NA,TRBJ2-7,CASSYSARPTYEQYF,TGTGCCAGCAGTTACTCTGCTAGGCCCACCTACGAGCAGTACTTC
TRBV15,NA,NA,TRBJ2-2,CATSRDRDGELFF,TGTGCCACCAGCAGAGATAGGGACGGGGAGCTGTTTTTT
TRBV7-3,few,NA,TRBJ1-3,CASSFLGHSGNTIYF,TGTGCCAGCAGCTTCCTGGGACATTCTGGAAACACCATATATTTT
TRBV19,few,TRBD2,TRBJ2-1,CASSIDQSGGGYNEQFF,TGTGCCAGTAGTATAGATCAGAGCGGGGGGGGCTACAATGAGCAGTTCTTC
TRBV7-6,few,NA,TRBJ1-4,CASSSPTGGSEKLFF,TGTGCCAGCAGCTCCCCAACGGGGGGCTCTGAAAAACTGTTTTTT
TRBV7-9,few,NA,TRBJ2-5,CASSPTEKETQYF,TGTGCCAGCAGCCCCACAGAGAAAGAGACCCAGTACTTC
TRBV4-2,NA,NA,TRBJ2-5,CASSHPGPAETQYF,TGTGCCAGCAGCCATCCGGGGCCGGCGGAGACCCAGTACTTC